This T cell receptor beta chain was identified during a study of blood T cell repertoires in COVID-19. Enrollment of patients from Seattle took place during active infection, with longitudinal follow-up. The V and J ends lost 7 bases and 3 bases, in that order; junction bases with no gene match: 6. The length of the CDR3 is 15 residues. The germline V gene has CDR1 MNHEY and CDR2 SVGAGI. Assay: immunoSEQ multiplex PCR; the TCRdb copy retains only in-frame clones and omits some. The data show about 170,000 clones, with 70% to 90% seen just once and around 9.9% held by the top ten. The gene calls are TRBV6-5 and TRBJ1-1; 12 bases are shared with TRBD1. The sequencing sample was made of peripheral blood. The TCR comes from a woman aged 60-75 years with COVID-19, enrolled during active disease. CDR3 residues: CASKGQGAGYTEAFF. For the CDR3, the DNA is TGTGCCAGCAAGGGACAGGGGGCCGGCTACACTGAAGCTTTCTTT.